The rows below give T cell receptor beta chains drawn from one sample of a study of cytomegalovirus exposure and HLA in healthy donors. The method was immunoSEQ multiplex PCR; TCRdb's version includes in-frame clones alone and lacks a portion of them. Of approximately 180,000 clones listed, around four fifths are singletons. The source material was PBMCs. The receptors were sampled from a woman aged 30 to 39 in good health and CMV-seropositive. Each CDR3 is given with its conserved first and last residue. The D gene is left open where the match is weak. Clone size is stated in some rows and not others, as once, few, many or a class when expanded.

j_gene | abundance | v_gene | d_gene | CDR3aa | CDR3nt
TRBJ2-7 | NA | TRBV7-9 | NA | CASSSGDSTSYEQYF | TGTGCCAGCAGCTCGGGAGACTCCACCTCCTACGAGCAGTACTTC
TRBJ2-1 | NA | TRBV10-1 | TRBD2 | CASSEPLREQRNEQFF | TGCGCCAGCAGTGAGCCCCTGCGGGAGCAACGTAATGAGCAGTTCTTC
TRBJ1-5 | NA | TRBV27 | TRBD1 | CASRRGTDSNQPQHF | TGTGCCAGCAGGCGCGGGACAGATAGCAATCAGCCCCAGCATTTT
TRBJ2-1 | NA | TRBV29-1 | NA | CSVGGEDEQFF | TGCAGCGTTGGGGGGGAGGATGAGCAGTTCTTC
TRBJ2-7 | NA | TRBV30 | NA | CAWSEKVTNRYEQYF | TGTGCCTGGAGTGAAAAGGTGACTAACCGGTACGAGCAGTACTTC
TRBJ2-3 | few | TRBV9 | TRBD2 | CASSPRTSGNTDTQYF | TGTGCCAGCAGCCCCCGGACTAGCGGGAACACAGATACGCAGTATTTT
TRBJ2-3 | NA | TRBV9 | NA | CASSGGRVITDTQYF | TGTGCCAGCAGCGGCGGCAGGGTTATCACAGATACGCAGTATTTT
TRBJ1-5 | NA | TRBV28 | TRBD1 | CASGLTGGPQPQHF | TGTGCCAGCGGACTTACAGGGGGGCCTCAGCCCCAGCATTTT
TRBJ1-5 | NA | TRBV10-3 | TRBD1 | CAIRPGQGHQPQHF | TGTGCCATCAGACCGGGACAGGGCCATCAGCCCCAGCATTTT
TRBJ2-7 | NA | TRBV7-2 | TRBD2 | CASSEGLAGNYEQYF | TGTGCCAGCAGCGAGGGACTAGCGGGAAACTACGAGCAGTACTTC
TRBJ1-3 | NA | TRBV2 | TRBD1 | CASSDTGGSGNTIYF | TGTGCCAGCAGCGATACAGGGGGATCGGGAAACACCATATATTTT
TRBJ2-7 | NA | TRBV5-4 | NA | CASSLTSIHEQYF | TGTGCCAGCAGCTTGACTAGCATCCACGAGCAGTACTTC
TRBJ2-3 | NA | TRBV4-2 | NA | CASSQDARASAPSTDTQYF | TGTGCCAGCAGCCAAGACGCGAGAGCTAGCGCTCCTAGCACAGATACGCAGTATTTT
TRBJ2-5 | once | TRBV11-3 | NA | CASSFSETQYF | TGTGCCAGCAGCTTCTCAGAGACCCAGTACTTC
TRBJ2-1 | NA | TRBV7-8 | TRBD2 | CAGYAGEGEQFF | TGTGCCGGGTATGCGGGAGAGGGTGAGCAGTTCTTC
TRBJ2-7 | NA | TRBV29-1 | TRBD2 | CSVRLASGDNEQYF | TGCAGCGTTAGGCTGGCTAGCGGGGACAACGAGCAGTACTTC
TRBJ2-6 | NA | TRBV15 | TRBD1 | CATSRNTGVAGANVLTF | TGTGCCACCAGCAGAAATACAGGGGTTGCTGGGGCCAACGTCCTGACTTTC
TRBJ2-5 | NA | TRBV30 | TRBD2 | CPDGLAGGRLYF | TGTCCCGATGGACTAGCGGGGGGGCGGTTGTACTTC
TRBJ2-7 | once | TRBV27 | NA | CASSSVVGAFTYEQYF | TGTGCCAGCAGTTCCGTAGTGGGGGCCTTTACCTACGAGCAGTACTTC
TRBJ2-7 | NA | TRBV6-5 | NA | CASSFRDIPYEQYF | TGTGCCAGCAGTTTCCGGGACATCCCCTACGAGCAGTACTTC
TRBJ2-5 | NA | TRBV5-1 | TRBD2 | CASSLRSGRPQETQYF | TGCGCCAGCAGCTTGAGGAGCGGGAGACCCCAAGAGACCCAGTACTTC
TRBJ2-7 | once | TRBV27 | TRBD1 | CASSASRQGRSYEQYF | TGTGCCAGCAGTGCCAGCCGACAGGGGAGATCCTACGAGCAGTACTTC
TRBJ2-3 | few | TRBV2 | NA | CASGGHSTDTQYF | TGTGCCAGCGGTGGACACTCCACAGATACGCAGTATTTT
TRBJ1-1 | NA | TRBV4-3 | NA | CASSQEPAGANTEAFF | TGCGCCAGCAGCCAAGAGCCTGCAGGGGCGAACACTGAAGCTTTCTTT
TRBJ2-7 | NA | TRBV2 | NA | CASSEEGQPFAEQYF | TGTGCCAGCAGTGAAGAGGGACAACCCTTCGCCGAGCAGTACTTC
TRBJ2-1 | NA | TRBV30 | NA | CAWSAYREWPYNEQFF | TGTGCCTGGAGTGCGTATCGGGAGTGGCCCTACAATGAGCAGTTCTTC
TRBJ2-2 | NA | TRBV9 | NA | CASSPPRVTNTGELFF | TGTGCCAGCAGTCCTCCTAGAGTTACGAACACCGGGGAGCTGTTTTTT
TRBJ1-3 | NA | TRBV30 | TRBD1 | CAWAGQAGNTIYF | TGTGCCTGGGCCGGACAGGCTGGAAACACCATATATTTT
TRBJ1-5 | NA | TRBV19 | TRBD1 | CASSLPDRYRQPQHF | TGTGCCAGTAGTCTGCCGGACAGGTATCGTCAGCCCCAGCATTTT
TRBJ1-5 | NA | TRBV5-6 | TRBD1 | CASSFGDRVGQPQHF | TGTGCCAGCAGCTTTGGGGACAGGGTAGGTCAGCCCCAGCATTTT
TRBJ2-3 | NA | TRBV4-2 | TRBD2 | CASEERTSGGNTQYF | TGTGCCAGCGAAGAACGGACTAGCGGGGGAAATACGCAGTATTTT
TRBJ2-5 | NA | TRBV5-4 | NA | CASSSDSRWETQYF | TGTGCCAGCAGCTCGGACAGTAGGTGGGAGACCCAGTACTTC
TRBJ1-1 | NA | TRBV7-9 | NA | CASSGRTPRGTEAFF | TGTGCCAGCAGCGGACGGACTCCTAGGGGGACTGAAGCTTTCTTT
TRBJ1-6 | NA | TRBV2 | NA | CASSEYSGGNSPLHF | TGTGCCAGCAGTGAATACTCGGGGGGCAATTCACCCCTCCACTTT
TRBJ1-1 | few | TRBV11-3 | TRBD1 | CASSLLGQGGTEAFF | TGTGCCAGCAGCCTGCTGGGACAGGGGGGCACTGAAGCTTTCTTT
TRBJ2-3 | NA | TRBV25-1 | NA | CASSELLPAGTDTQYF | TGTGCCAGCAGTGAATTACTGCCTGCCGGTACAGATACGCAGTATTTT
TRBJ2-1 | NA | TRBV18 | TRBD1 | CASSPRGGQGYNEQFF | TGTGCCAGCTCACCACGGGGGGGACAGGGCTACAATGAGCAGTTCTTC
TRBJ2-7 | few | TRBV7-9 | NA | CASSLLDSDYEQYF | TGTGCCAGCAGCTTACTTGACAGTGACTACGAGCAGTACTTC
TRBJ1-4 | NA | TRBV28 | NA | CASSPSDASEKLFF | TGTGCCAGCAGTCCCTCCGACGCTAGTGAAAAACTGTTTTTT
TRBJ1-4 | NA | TRBV6-1 | NA | CASSETGNNEKLFF | TGTGCCAGCAGTGAAACGGGTAACAATGAAAAACTGTTTTTT
TRBJ2-3 | NA | TRBV6-4 | TRBD2 | CASSDSRLAGGTDTQYF | TGTGCCAGCAGTGACTCTCGACTAGCGGGCGGCACAGATACGCAGTATTTT
TRBJ1-2 | few | TRBV20-1 | TRBD1 | CSAKQGPTHTF | TGCAGTGCCAAACAGGGGCCGACCCACACCTTC
TRBJ2-5 | NA | TRBV5-1 | TRBD1 | CASSTGTGKETQYF | TGCGCCAGCAGTACCGGGACAGGGAAAGAGACCCAGTACTTC